This T cell receptor beta chain is from a study of blood T cell repertoires in COVID-19. Looked up from germline, CDR1 is MNHNY and CDR2 is SVGAGI (reference sequence). The CDR3 totals 11 residues. V was cut by 2 bases and J by 10 bases, with 8 bases left in between. As originally analysed: Cell counts per sample came from amplifying reference gene primers. Data came from immunoSEQ multiplex PCR; TCRdb stores just in-frame clones and leaves some out. V and J calls and clone size are those listed in that table; D and trimming were worked out from the DNA. The data show almost 250,000 clones, about 84% seen once. This clone came up a few times.

This chain links TRBV6-6 with TRBJ1-2; TRBD1 might be the D (5 bases). This receptor was obtained from an elderly woman with COVID-19, enrolled during active disease. Sample: peripheral blood. The CDR3 loop is CASSYGDYYTF. CDR3 DNA: TGTGCCAGCAGTTACGGGGACTACTACACCTTC.